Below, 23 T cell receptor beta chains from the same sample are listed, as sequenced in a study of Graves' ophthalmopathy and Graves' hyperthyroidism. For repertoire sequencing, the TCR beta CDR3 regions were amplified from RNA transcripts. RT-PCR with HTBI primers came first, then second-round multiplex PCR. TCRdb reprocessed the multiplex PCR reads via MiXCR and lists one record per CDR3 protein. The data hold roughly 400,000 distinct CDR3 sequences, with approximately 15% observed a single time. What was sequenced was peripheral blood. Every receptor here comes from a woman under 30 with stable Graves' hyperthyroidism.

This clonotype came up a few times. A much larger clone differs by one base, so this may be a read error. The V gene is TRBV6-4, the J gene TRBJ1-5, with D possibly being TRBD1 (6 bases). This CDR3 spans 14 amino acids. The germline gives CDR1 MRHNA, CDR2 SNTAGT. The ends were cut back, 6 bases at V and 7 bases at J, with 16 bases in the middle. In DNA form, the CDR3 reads TGTGCCAGCAGCGCAAGGGGGGGGTGGCAGCCCCAGCATTTT. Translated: CASSARGGWQPQHF.

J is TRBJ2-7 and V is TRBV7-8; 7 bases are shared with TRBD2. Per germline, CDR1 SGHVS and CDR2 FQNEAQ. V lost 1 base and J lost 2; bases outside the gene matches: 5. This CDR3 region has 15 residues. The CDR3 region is CASSLGSGATYEQYF. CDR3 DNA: TGTGCCAGCAGCTTAGGAAGCGGGGCCACCTACGAGCAGTACTTC.

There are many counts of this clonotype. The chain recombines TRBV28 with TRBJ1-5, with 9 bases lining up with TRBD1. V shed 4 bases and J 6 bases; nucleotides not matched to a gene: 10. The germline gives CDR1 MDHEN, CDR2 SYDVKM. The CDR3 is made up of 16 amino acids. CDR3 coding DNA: TGTGCCAGCAGTTCCGTCTGGGGACAGGGTGTTCAGCCCCAGCATTTT. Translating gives CASSSVWGQGVQPQHF. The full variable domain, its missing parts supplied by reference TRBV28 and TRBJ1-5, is DVKVTQSSRYLVKRTGEKVFLECVQDMDHENMFWYRQDPGLGLRLIYFSYDVKMKEKGDIPEGYSVSREKKERFSLILESASTNQTSMYLCASSSVWGQGVQPQHFGDGTRLSIL.

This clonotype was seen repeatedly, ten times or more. CDR3 in amino acids: CASSEIRTDNYGYTF. The DNA for the CDR3 is TGTGCCAGCAGTGAAATCAGGACAGATAACTATGGCTACACCTTC. The rearrangement joins TRBV6-1 to TRBJ1-2; D perhaps matches TRBD1 (6 bases). V lost 2 bases and J lost 1, with 11 bases in between. Germline assignment: CDR1 MNHNS and CDR2 SASEGT. The CDR3 totals 15 residues.

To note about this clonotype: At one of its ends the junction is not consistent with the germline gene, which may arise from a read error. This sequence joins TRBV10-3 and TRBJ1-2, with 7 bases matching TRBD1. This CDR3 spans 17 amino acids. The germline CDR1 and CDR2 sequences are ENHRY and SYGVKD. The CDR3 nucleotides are TGTGCCAACAGTGGTCGAGACAGGGAGGAGAGTAACTATGGCTTCACCTTC. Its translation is CANSGRDREESNYGFTF.

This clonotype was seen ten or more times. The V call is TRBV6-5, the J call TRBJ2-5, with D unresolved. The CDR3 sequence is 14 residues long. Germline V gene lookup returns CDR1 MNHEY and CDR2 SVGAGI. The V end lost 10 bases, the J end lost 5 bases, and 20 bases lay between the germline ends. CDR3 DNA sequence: TGTGCCACCCTCCGCGATGAGGCCGGCGAGACCCAGTACTTC. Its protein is CATLRDEAGETQYF.

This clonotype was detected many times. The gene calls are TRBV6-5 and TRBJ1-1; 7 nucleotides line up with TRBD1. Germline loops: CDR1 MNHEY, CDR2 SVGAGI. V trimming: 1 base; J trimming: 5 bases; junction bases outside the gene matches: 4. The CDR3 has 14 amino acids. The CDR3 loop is CASSYYRGWTEAFF. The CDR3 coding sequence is TGTGCCAGCAGTTACTACAGGGGATGGACTGAAGCTTTCTTT.

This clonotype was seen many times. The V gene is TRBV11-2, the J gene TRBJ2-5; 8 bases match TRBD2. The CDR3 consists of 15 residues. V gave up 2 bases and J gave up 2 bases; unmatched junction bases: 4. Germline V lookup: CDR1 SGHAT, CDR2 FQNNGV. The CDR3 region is CASSLRLATQETQYF. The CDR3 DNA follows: TGTGCCAGCAGCTTAAGACTAGCGACACAAGAGACCCAGTACTTC.

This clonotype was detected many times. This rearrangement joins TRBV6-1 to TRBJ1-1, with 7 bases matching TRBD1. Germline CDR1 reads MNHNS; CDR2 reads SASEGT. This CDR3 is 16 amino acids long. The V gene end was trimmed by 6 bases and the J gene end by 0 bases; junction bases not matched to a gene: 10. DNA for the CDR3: TGTGCCAGCAGGGCCGACAGGGCTATTATGAACACTGAAGCTTTCTTT. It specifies CASRADRAIMNTEAFF.

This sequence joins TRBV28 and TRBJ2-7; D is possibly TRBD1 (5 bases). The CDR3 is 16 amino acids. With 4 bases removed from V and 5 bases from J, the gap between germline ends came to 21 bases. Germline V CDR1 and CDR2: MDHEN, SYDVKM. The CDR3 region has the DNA TGTGCCAGCAGTTCCCCATCCCCCCCACCGGACAACGAGCAGTACTTC. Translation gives CASSSPSPPPDNEQYF.

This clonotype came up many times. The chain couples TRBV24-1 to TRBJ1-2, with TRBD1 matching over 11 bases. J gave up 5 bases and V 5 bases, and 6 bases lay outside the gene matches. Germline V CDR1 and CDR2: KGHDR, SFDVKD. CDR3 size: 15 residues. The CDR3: CATSGGGTGGYGYTF. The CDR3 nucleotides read TGTGCCACCAGTGGCGGTGGGACAGGGGGATATGGCTACACCTTC.

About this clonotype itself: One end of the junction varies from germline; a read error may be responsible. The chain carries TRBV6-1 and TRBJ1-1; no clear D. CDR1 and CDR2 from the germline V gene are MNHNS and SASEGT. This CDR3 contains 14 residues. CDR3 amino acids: CGSSEVVGLTEAFF. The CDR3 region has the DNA TGTGGCAGCAGTGAAGTAGTGGGGTTGACTGAAGCTTTCTTT.

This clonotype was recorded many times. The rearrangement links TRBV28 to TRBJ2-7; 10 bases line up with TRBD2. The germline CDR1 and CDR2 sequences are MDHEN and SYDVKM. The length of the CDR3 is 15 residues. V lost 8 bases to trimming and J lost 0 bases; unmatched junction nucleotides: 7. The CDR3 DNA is TGTGCCAGCTACGAGCGGGGGGGGCACTCCTACGAGCAGTACTTC. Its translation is CASYERGGHSYEQYF.

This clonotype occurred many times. CDR3 sequence reads: CSVEDGANYGYTF. The DNA for the CDR3 is TGCAGCGTTGAAGACGGGGCTAACTATGGCTACACCTTC. V gene TRBV29-1 combines with J gene TRBJ1-2; D uncertain. CDR1 and CDR2 (germline): SQVTM, ANQGSEA. The CDR3 runs to 13 residues. Trimming cost V 0 bases and J 0 bases, with 5 bases left between them.

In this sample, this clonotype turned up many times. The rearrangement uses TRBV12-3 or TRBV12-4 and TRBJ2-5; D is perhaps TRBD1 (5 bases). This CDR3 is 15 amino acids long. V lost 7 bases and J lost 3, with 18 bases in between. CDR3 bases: TGTGCCAGCACTCCTGCCGAAGGGGTAGAAGAGACCCAGTACTTC. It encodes CASTPAEGVEETQYF.

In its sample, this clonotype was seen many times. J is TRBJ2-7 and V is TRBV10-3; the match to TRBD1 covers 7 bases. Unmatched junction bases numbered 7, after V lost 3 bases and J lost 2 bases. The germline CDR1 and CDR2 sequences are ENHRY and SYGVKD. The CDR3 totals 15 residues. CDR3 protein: CAISDTTGRAYEQYF. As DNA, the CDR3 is TGTGCCATCAGTGATACGACAGGGCGTGCCTACGAGCAGTACTTC.

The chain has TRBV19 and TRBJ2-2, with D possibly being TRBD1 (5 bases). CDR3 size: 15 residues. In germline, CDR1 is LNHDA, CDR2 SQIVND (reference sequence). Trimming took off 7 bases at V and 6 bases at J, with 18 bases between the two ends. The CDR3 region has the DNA TGTGCCAGTAAAGTTTTTGCAGGGTCGTCCGGGGAGCTGTTTTTT. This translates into CASKVFAGSSGELFF.

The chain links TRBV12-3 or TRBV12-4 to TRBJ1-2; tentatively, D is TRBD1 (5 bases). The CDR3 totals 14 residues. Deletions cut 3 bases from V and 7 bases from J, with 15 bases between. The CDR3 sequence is CASSFGMGGTGYTF. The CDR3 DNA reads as TGTGCCAGCAGTTTCGGGATGGGGGGTACTGGCTACACCTTC.

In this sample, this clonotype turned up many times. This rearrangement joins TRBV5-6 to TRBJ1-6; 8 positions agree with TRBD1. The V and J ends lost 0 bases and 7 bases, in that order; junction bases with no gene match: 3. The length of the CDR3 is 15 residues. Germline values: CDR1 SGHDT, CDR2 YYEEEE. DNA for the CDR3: TGTGCCAGCAGCTTGGGCAGGGGGCAAAATTCACCCCTCCACTTT. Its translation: CASSLGRGQNSPLHF. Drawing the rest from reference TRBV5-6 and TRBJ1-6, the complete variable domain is DAGVTQSPTHLIKTRGQQVTLRCSPKSGHDTVSWYQQALGQGPQFIFQYYEEEERQRGNFPDRFSGHQFPNYSSELNVNALLLGDSALYLCASSLGRGQNSPLHFGNGTRLTVT.

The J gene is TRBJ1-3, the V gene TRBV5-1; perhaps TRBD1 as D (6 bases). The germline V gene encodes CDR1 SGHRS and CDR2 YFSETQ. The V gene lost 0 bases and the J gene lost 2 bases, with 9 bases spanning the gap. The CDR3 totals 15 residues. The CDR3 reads CASSLDGGPGNTIYF. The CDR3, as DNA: TGCGCCAGCAGCTTGGACGGGGGGCCTGGAAACACCATATATTTT.

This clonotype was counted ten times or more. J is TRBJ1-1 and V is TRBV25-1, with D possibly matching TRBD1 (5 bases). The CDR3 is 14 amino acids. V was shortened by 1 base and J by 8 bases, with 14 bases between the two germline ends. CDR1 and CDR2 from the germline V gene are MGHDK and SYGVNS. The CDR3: CASSESTGRAEAFF. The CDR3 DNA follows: TGTGCCAGCAGTGAATCTACCGGCAGGGCGGAAGCTTTCTTT.

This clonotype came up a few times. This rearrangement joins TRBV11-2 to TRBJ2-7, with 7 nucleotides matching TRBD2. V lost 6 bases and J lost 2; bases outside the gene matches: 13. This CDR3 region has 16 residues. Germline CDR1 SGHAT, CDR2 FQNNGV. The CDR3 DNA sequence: TGTGCCAGCAGAACAATCGGACTAGGTAAAACCTACGAGCAGTACTTC. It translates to CASRTIGLGKTYEQYF.

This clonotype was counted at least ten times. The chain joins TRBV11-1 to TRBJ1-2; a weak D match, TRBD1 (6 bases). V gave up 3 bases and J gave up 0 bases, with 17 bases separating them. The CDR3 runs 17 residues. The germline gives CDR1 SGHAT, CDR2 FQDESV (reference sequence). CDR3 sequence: CASSLDRRSGANYGYTF. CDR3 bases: TGTGCCAGCAGCTTGGACAGAAGGTCTGGTGCTAACTATGGCTACACCTTC.